Included here is one T cell receptor beta chain sequence, with context. Its antigen is unknown. This specimen comes from a study of beta chain features in type 1 diabetes. Study context: Similarity in age, gender and cell yields was seen between patients and healthy donors.

V dropped 1 base and J dropped 7 bases, with 11 bases sitting between them. This CDR3 spans 13 amino acids. Germline CDR1 GTSNPN, CDR2 SVGIG (reference sequence). Regarding the study as a whole: For patients and controls alike, PCR might favor shorter templates to the same degree.

Expressed TCRB transcripts were sequenced because the entire RNA isolate underwent reverse transcription. Method: immunoSEQ multiplex PCR; TCRdb's copy keeps in-frame clones and lacks some. The top ten clones hold around 0.065% of a sample with hundreds of thousands of clones, 30% of them seen once. The sequenced sample consisted of naive CD4+ T cells from blood. This receptor was identified in a man younger than 35 in good health. The chain uses TRBV30 and TRBJ2-1; D gene unclear. CDR3 sequence reads: CAWSGTTRNEQFF. The CDR3 DNA reads as TGTGCCTGGAGTGGAACAACAAGAAATGAGCAGTTCTTC.